The clone carrying this T cell receptor beta chain was detected only once. Its target is unknown. The sample is drawn from a study of T cell responses to AZD1222 COVID-19 vaccine. Study-wide results and caveats: Along spike, vaccine-associated CD4 TCRs were found throughout, with dominance at 160-218 and 743-854.

V was cut by 8 bases and J by 7 bases, with 7 bases left in between. The germline V gene encodes CDR1 SEHNR and CDR2 FQNEAQ (reference sequence). The CDR3 is 10 amino acids. Some clones are missing from TCRdb's copy, which holds only in-frame ones; the method was immunoSEQ multiplex PCR. The sample shows roughly 100,000 clones, 85% to 90% of them seen only once. The specimen was peripheral blood, collected on day 0 of AZD1222 vaccination. This TCR came from an adult in good health. The chain recombines TRBV7-9 with TRBJ2-3; D ambiguous. The CDR3 DNA reads TGTGCCAGCGCAGCGCATACGCAGTATTTT. Encoded protein: CASAAHTQYF.